This entry lists 23 T cell receptor beta chains sequenced from one sample in a study of blood T cell repertoires in COVID-19 (dated by TCRdb to the early 2020s). Libraries were prepared through the immunoSEQ multiplex PCR assay. Here the immuneACCESS table is served through TCRdb, limited to in-frame sequences with V and J called. Missing clones are a known gap in these copies; in checked studies unresolved V genes cover under half, and the rest lacks a known reason. The sample yields 62,000 or so clones; about 88% were counted once. The ten biggest clones cover about 7.4% of the sample. Input material: peripheral blood. Every receptor here comes from a man aged 45-60 years with active COVID-19.

The chain combines TRBV3-1 (or the pseudogene TRBV3-2) with TRBJ2-3, with D perhaps matching TRBD1 (5 bases). Germline CDR1 LGHDT, CDR2 YNNKEL (reference sequence). Trimming removed 1 base at V and 3 bases at J, with 8 bases between. The CDR3 is made up of 14 amino acids. The CDR3 here is CASSQVQETDTQYF. The CDR3, as DNA: TGTGCCAGCAGCCAAGTACAGGAGACAGATACGCAGTATTTT.

V and J are TRBV5-1 and TRBJ2-5; 12 nucleotides line up with TRBD2. The CDR3 has 13 residues. V lost 6 bases to trimming and J lost 4 bases; unmatched junction nucleotides: 1. Per germline, CDR1 SGHRS and CDR2 YFSETQ. CDR3 nucleotide sequence: TGCGCCAGCAAACTAGCGGGGGGAGAGACCCAGTACTTC. This sequence encodes CASKLAGGETQYF. The complete variable domain, with remaining parts taken from reference TRBV5-1 and TRBJ2-5, reads KAGVTQTPRYLIKTRGQQVTLSCSPISGHRSVSWYQQTPGQGLQFLFEYFSETQRNKGNFPGRFSGRQFSNSRSEMNVSTLELGDSALYLCASKLAGGETQYFGPGTRLLVL.

The chain employs TRBV6-2 or TRBV6-3 and TRBJ1-5; D is possibly TRBD1 (5 bases). CDR1 and CDR2 from the germline V gene are MNHEY and SVGEGT. V lost 6 bases and J lost 4, with 10 bases in between. The CDR3 extends over 13 amino acids. CDR3 nucleotide sequence: TGTGCCAGCAGCCCGGACATAAATCAGCCCCAGCATTTT. It yields the protein CASSPDINQPQHF.

The chain links TRBV30 to TRBJ1-1; TRBD1 is a possible D gene (6 bases). V dropped 1 base and J dropped 3 bases, with 15 bases sitting between them. The CDR3 runs to 15 residues. CDR1 and CDR2 (germline): GTSNPN, SVGIG (reference sequence). The CDR3 sequence: CAWSGGGLADTEAFF. The CDR3, as DNA: TGTGCCTGGAGTGGCGGGGGGCTCGCGGACACTGAAGCTTTCTTT.

The V call is TRBV4-1, the J call TRBJ1-6; D is perhaps TRBD1 (6 bases). This CDR3 is 15 amino acids long. V gave up 4 bases and J gave up 8 bases, with 15 bases separating them. CDR1 MGHRA and CDR2 YSYEKL come from the germline V gene. This CDR3 is CASSLRTETYSPLHF. CDR3 nucleotide sequence: TGCGCCAGCAGCCTCCGGACAGAAACTTATTCACCCCTCCACTTT.

CDR3 region: CASSSGVGLMDTEAFF. In DNA, the CDR3 is TGTGCCAGCAGCTCGGGGGTCGGACTGATGGACACTGAAGCTTTCTTT. V gene TRBV5-5 combines with J gene TRBJ1-1; D may be TRBD1 (5 bases). There are 16 residues in the CDR3. The V end lost 3 bases, the J end lost 3 bases, and 18 bases lay between the germline ends. In germline, CDR1 is SGHKS, CDR2 YYEKEE (reference sequence).

The rearrangement joins TRBV5-1 to TRBJ2-3; 9 bases match TRBD2. Germline V CDR1 and CDR2: SGHRS, YFSETQ. This CDR3 comprises 16 residues. J lost 1 base, V lost 4 bases, and 7 bases had no gene match. CDR3 bases: TGCGCCAGCAGCCCCGCCTTAGCGGGGGGCACAGATACGCAGTATTTT. Translated, it gives CASSPALAGGTDTQYF.

This CDR3 is CASSQSQGGGARDTQYF. CDR3 DNA: TGCGCCAGCAGCCAATCACAGGGCGGGGGGGCTAGAGATACGCAGTATTTT. The V gene is TRBV4-1, the J gene TRBJ2-3; 9 bases map to TRBD2. From germline, CDR1 is MGHRA and CDR2 YSYEKL. J gave up 5 bases and V 2 bases, and 11 bases lay outside the gene matches. The CDR3 covers 17 residues.

V and J are TRBV3-1 (or the pseudogene TRBV3-2) and TRBJ2-2; tentatively, D is TRBD2 (6 bases). The germline V gene encodes CDR1 LGHDT and CDR2 YNNKEL (reference sequence). The CDR3 is 15 amino acids. Trimming cost V 1 base and J 6 bases, with 12 bases left between them. CDR3 sequence: CASSQVGGVAGELFF. As DNA, the CDR3 is TGTGCCAGCAGCCAAGTAGGAGGGGTCGCCGGGGAGCTGTTTTTT.

This clone appeared once. V and J are TRBV11-2 and TRBJ2-3, with TRBD2 as a possible D gene (6 bases). Germline V gene sequence: CDR1 SGHAT, CDR2 FQNNGV. The V end lost 2 bases, the J end lost 9 bases, and 12 bases lay between the germline ends. CDR3 length equals 13 residues. The CDR3 protein is CASSLSRGLTQYF. CDR3 bases: TGTGCCAGCAGCTTAAGCAGAGGACTAACGCAGTATTTT.

The chain joins TRBV7-8 to TRBJ1-1, with D uncertain. From germline, CDR1 is SGHVS and CDR2 FQNEAQ. The CDR3 extends over 14 amino acids. V lost 1 base, J lost 1 base, and 7 bases lay in between. The CDR3 protein is CASSLVTGNTEAFF. CDR3 in DNA: TGTGCCAGCAGCTTAGTTACCGGGAACACTGAAGCTTTCTTT.

This chain connects TRBV9 to TRBJ1-1; D is ambiguous. The CDR3 loop spans 14 amino acids. V dropped 2 bases and J dropped 1 base, with 9 bases sitting between them. Germline CDR1 SGDLS, CDR2 YYNGEE. CDR3 nucleotide sequence: TGTGCCAGCAGCGTGGCTCATCGGAACACTGAAGCTTTCTTT. It is translated as CASSVAHRNTEAFF.

The J gene is TRBJ1-3, the V gene TRBV4-1, with D uncertain. The CDR3 consists of 18 residues. Trimming took 0 bases from V and 3 from J, leaving 18 bases between them. The V gene's germline CDR1 is MGHRA and CDR2 YSYEKL. The CDR3 spells CASSQDGLEGPHGNTIYF. The CDR3 bases are TGCGCCAGCAGCCAAGATGGTTTGGAGGGCCCGCATGGAAACACCATATATTTT.

V gene TRBV19 combines with J gene TRBJ2-3; 8 bases align to TRBD1. There are 15 residues in the CDR3. The ends lost 4 bases at V and 6 bases at J; junction bases unmatched: 9. Germline assignment: CDR1 LNHDA and CDR2 SQIVND (reference sequence). CDR3 bases: TGTGCCAGTAGTAACCGACAGGGGAACCTGGATACGCAGTATTTT. Amino acid sequence: CASSNRQGNLDTQYF. Full variable domain (remainder filled in from reference TRBV19 and TRBJ2-3): DGGITQSPKYLFRKEGQNVTLSCEQNLNHDAMYWYRQDPGQGLRLIYYSQIVNDFQKGDIAEGYSVSREKKESFPLTVTSAQKNPTAFYLCASSNRQGNLDTQYFGPGTRLTVL.

CDR3 sequence: CASSRSGGDLRLYNEQFF. In DNA form, the CDR3 reads TGTGCCAGCAGTCGTAGCGGGGGTGACCTACGTCTCTACAATGAGCAGTTCTTC. The gene calls are TRBV6-6 and TRBJ2-1; 9 bases are a match to TRBD2. This CDR3 is built from 18 residues. The J segment lost 3 bases and the V segment lost 5 bases, leaving 14 bases of the junction unmatched. Germline V gene data show CDR1 as MNHNY and CDR2 as SVGAGI (reference sequence).

The chain joins TRBV3-1 (or the pseudogene TRBV3-2) to TRBJ2-3; TRBD1 is a possible D gene (5 bases). This CDR3 spans 16 amino acids. Germline assignment: CDR1 LGHDT and CDR2 YNNKEL (reference sequence). V lost 4 bases to trimming and J lost 3 bases, with 17 bases between them. The CDR3 nucleotides are TGTGCCAGCAGCCTCTTAATCGGGCAGGGAACAGATACGCAGTATTTT. It is translated as CASSLLIGQGTDTQYF.

V gene TRBV4-1 combines with J gene TRBJ2-5; weak D call: TRBD1 (6 bases). V lost 2 bases and J 2 bases, leaving 12 bases between the germline ends. CDR3 length: 15 amino acids. Looked up from germline, CDR1 is MGHRA and CDR2 is YSYEKL. The CDR3 loop reads CASSQNRAEQETQYF. The CDR3 region has the DNA TGCGCCAGCAGCCAAAACAGGGCAGAGCAAGAGACCCAGTACTTC.

The genes are TRBV7-8 and TRBJ1-5; 8 bases are a match to TRBD1. The germline CDR1 and CDR2 sequences are SGHVS and FQNEAQ. J was trimmed by 7 bases and V by 5 bases; bases with no gene match: 7. CDR3 size: 14 residues. CDR3 protein: CASSLQGVVQPQHF. CDR3 DNA: TGTGCCAGCAGCCTACAGGGGGTAGTACAGCCCCAGCATTTT.

This rearrangement joins TRBV19 to TRBJ2-5, with TRBD1 as a possible D gene (6 bases). Trimming pared 6 bases from V and 1 base from J, leaving 15 bases between. Per the germline V gene, CDR1 is LNHDA and CDR2 is SQIVND (reference sequence). The CDR3 runs 15 residues. The CDR3 region has the DNA TGTGCCAGTAGGTTACAGGGACGGGGCCAAGAGACCCAGTACTTC. Translating gives CASRLQGRGQETQYF.

The rearrangement uses TRBV21-1 and TRBJ2-5; TRBD1, the table's D call, was not compared with the DNA. TRBV21-1 is termed a pseudogene. The CDR3 is 14 residues long. The CDR3 spells CASSKPRATKTQYF. The CDR3 nucleotides read TGTGCCAGCAGCAAACCCAGGGCCACAAAGACCCAGTACTTC.

The CDR3 loop reads CASSFGTGNSDTQYF. CDR3 bases: TGTGCCAGCAGCTTCGGAACAGGGAATTCAGATACGCAGTATTTT. The chain recombines TRBV7-2 with TRBJ2-3; the D gene is possibly TRBD1 (6 bases). CDR3 length equals 15 residues. CDR1 is SGHTA, CDR2 FQGNSA, per germline. Deletions cut 3 bases from V and 4 bases from J, with 14 bases between.

V and J are TRBV5-4 and TRBJ1-2; D is unclear. This CDR3 is built from 13 residues. Germline CDR1 reads SGHNT; CDR2 reads YYREEE (reference sequence). Trimming took off 0 bases at V and 4 bases at J, with 7 bases between the two ends. The CDR3 here is CASSLDGSYGYTF. In DNA, the CDR3 is TGTGCCAGCAGCTTGGATGGCAGCTATGGCTACACCTTC.

The table lists this clone with a count of one. V and J are TRBV27 and TRBJ2-2; maybe TRBD1 (6 bases). Trimming cost V 6 bases and J 5 bases, with 16 bases left between them. The CDR3 sequence is 15 residues long. Germline lookup yields CDR1 MNHEY and CDR2 SMNVEV (reference sequence). DNA of the CDR3: TGTGCCAGCAGGTCCGATAGGGGGTGGACCGGGGAGCTGTTTTTT. Protein sequence: CASRSDRGWTGELFF.